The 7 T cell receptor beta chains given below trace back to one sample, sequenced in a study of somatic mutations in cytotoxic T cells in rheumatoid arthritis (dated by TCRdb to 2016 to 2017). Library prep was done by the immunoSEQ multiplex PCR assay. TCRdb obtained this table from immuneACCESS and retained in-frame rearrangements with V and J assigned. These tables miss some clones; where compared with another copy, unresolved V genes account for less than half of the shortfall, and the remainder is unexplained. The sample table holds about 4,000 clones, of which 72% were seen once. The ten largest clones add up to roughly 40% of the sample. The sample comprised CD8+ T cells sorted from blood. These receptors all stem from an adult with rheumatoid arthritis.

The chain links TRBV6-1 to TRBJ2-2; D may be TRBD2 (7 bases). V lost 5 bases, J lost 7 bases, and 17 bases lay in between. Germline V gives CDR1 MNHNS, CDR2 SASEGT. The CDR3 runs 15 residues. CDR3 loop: CASSTRGAPGGELFF. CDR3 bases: TGTGCCAGCAGTACCCGGGGGGCCCCCGGCGGGGAGCTGTTTTTT.

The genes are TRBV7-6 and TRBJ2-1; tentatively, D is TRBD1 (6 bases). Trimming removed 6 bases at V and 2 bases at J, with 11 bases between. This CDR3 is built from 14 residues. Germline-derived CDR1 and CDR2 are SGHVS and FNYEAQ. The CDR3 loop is CASSPGTTYNEQFF. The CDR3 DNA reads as TGTGCCAGCAGTCCTGGGACAACCTACAATGAGCAGTTCTTC.

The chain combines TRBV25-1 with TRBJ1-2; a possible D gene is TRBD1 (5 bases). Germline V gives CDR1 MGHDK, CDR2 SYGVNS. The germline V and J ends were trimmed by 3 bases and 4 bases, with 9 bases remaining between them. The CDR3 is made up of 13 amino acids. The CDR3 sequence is CASSEGGAYGYTF. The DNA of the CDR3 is TGTGCCAGCAGTGAGGGGGGAGCCTATGGCTACACCTTC.

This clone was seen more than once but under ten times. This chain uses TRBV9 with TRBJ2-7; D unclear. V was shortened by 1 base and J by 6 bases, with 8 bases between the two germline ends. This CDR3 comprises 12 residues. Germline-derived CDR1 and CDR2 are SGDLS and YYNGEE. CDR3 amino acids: CASSVLSREQYF. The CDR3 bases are TGTGCCAGCAGCGTATTGAGCCGCGAGCAGTACTTC.

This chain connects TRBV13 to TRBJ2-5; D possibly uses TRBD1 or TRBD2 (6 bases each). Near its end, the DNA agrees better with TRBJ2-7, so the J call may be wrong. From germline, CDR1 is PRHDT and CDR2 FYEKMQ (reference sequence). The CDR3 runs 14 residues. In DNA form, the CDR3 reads TGTGCCAGCAGCCCGTCGGGGGCTGGAAACGAGCAGTACTTC. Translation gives CASSPSGAGNEQYF.

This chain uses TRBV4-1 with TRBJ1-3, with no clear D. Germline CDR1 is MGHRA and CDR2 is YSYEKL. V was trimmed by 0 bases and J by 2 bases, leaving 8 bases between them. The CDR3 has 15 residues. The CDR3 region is CASSQDRTAGNTIYF. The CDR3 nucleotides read TGCGCCAGCAGCCAAGACAGGACCGCTGGAAACACCATATATTTT.

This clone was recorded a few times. The CDR3 DNA sequence: TGTGCCAGCAGCTTAGGTGGCGGCCTGAACACTGAAGCTTTCTTT. It translates to CASSLGGGLNTEAFF. The V call is TRBV7-8, the J call TRBJ1-1; unclear D gene. The CDR3 sequence is 15 residues long. The V end was cut by 1 base, the J end by 0 bases, with 9 bases between. The V gene's germline CDR1 is SGHVS and CDR2 FQNEAQ.